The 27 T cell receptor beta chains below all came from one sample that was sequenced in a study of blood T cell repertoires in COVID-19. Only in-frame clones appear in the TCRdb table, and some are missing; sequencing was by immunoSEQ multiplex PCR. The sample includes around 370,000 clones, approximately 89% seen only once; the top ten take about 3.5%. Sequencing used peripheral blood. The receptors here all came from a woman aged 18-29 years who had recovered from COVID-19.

The CDR3 region has the DNA TGTGCCAGCAGTTTCCGCCTAGCGGGAGAGGGCAATGAGCAGTTCTTC. This encodes CASSFRLAGEGNEQFF. The chain uses TRBV27 and TRBJ2-1; 10 positions agree with TRBD2. From germline, CDR1 is MNHEY and CDR2 SMNVEV (reference sequence). Unmatched junction bases numbered 8, after V lost 3 bases and J lost 6 bases. CDR3 length: 16 amino acids.

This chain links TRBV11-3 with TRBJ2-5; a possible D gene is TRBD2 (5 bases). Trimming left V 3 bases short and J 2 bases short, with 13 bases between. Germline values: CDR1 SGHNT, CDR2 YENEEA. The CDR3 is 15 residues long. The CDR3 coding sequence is TGTGCCAGCAGCTTTAGGCAAGCGGAGCAAGAGACCCAGTACTTC. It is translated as CASSFRQAEQETQYF.

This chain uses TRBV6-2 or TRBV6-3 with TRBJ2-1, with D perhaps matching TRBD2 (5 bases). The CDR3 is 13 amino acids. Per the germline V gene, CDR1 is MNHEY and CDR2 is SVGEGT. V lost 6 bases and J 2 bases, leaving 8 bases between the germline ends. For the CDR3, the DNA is TGTGCCAGCAGCCTAGCCACCTACAATGAGCAGTTCTTC. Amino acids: CASSLATYNEQFF.

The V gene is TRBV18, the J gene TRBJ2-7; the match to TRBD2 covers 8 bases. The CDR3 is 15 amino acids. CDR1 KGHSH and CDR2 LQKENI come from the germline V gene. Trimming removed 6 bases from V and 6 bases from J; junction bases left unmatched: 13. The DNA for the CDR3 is TGTGCCAGCTCGACCGGGGCTAGCGGGTTGGCCGAGCAGTACGTC. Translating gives CASSTGASGLAEQYV.

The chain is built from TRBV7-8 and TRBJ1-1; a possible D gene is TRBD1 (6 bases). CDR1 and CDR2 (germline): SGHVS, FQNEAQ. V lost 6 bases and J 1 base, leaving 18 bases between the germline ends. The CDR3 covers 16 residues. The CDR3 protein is CASRPSGGGANTEAFF. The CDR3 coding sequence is TGTGCCAGCAGACCCTCGGGGGGGGGCGCGAACACTGAAGCTTTCTTT. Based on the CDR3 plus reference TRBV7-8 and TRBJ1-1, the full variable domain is GAGVSQSPRYKVAKRGQDVALRCDPISGHVSLFWYQQALGQGPEFLTYFQNEAQLDKSGLPSDRFFAERPEGSVSTLKIQRTQQEDSAVYLCASRPSGGGANTEAFFGQGTRLTVV.

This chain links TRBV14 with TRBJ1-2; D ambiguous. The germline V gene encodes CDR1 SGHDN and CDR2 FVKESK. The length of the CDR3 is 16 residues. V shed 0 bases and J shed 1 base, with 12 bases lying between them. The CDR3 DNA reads TGTGCCAGCAGCCAAGATCTCCGGGGATTTAACTATGGCTACACCTTC. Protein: CASSQDLRGFNYGYTF.

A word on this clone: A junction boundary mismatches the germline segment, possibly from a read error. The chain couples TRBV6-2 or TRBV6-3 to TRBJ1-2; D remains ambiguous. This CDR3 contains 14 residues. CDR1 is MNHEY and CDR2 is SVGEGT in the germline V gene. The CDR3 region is CAGSPRTGGGGYTF. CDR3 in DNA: TGTGCCGGCAGTCCCCGGACCGGCGGAGGGGGCTACACCTTC.

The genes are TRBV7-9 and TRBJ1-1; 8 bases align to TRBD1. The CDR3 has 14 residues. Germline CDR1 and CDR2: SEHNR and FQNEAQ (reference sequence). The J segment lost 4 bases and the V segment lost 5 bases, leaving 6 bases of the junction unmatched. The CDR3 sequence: CASSDGQGGTEAFF. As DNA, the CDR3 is TGTGCCAGCAGCGACGGACAGGGAGGCACTGAAGCTTTCTTT.

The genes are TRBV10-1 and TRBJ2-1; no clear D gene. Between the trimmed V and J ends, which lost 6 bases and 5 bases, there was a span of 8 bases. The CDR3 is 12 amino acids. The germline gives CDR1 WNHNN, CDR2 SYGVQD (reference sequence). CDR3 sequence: CASSKTDNEQFF. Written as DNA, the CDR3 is TGCGCCAGCAGCAAAACTGACAATGAGCAGTTCTTC.

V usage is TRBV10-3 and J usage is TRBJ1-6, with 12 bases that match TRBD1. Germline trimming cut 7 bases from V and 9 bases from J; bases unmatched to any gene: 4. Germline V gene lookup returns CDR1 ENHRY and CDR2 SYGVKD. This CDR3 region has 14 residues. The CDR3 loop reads CAIKPGQGASPLHF. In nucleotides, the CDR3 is TGTGCCATCAAACCGGGACAGGGGGCTTCACCCCTCCACTTT.

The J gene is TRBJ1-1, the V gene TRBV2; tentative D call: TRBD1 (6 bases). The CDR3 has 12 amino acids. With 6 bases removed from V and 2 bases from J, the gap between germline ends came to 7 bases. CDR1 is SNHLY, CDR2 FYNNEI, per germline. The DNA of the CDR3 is TGTGCCAGCAGGGACAGAAACACTGAAGCTTTCTTT. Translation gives CASRDRNTEAFF.

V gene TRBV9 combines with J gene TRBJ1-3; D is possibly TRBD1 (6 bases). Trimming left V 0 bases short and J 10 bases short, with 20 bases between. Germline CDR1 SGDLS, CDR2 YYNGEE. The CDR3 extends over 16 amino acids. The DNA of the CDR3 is TGTGCCAGCAGCGTAGCCCTGACAGGCCCGGTTGGGACCATATATTTT. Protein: CASSVALTGPVGTIYF. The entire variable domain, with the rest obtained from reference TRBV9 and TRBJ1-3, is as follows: DSGVTQTPKHLITATGQRVTLRCSPRSGDLSVYWYQQSLDQGLQFLIQYYNGEERAKGNILERFSAQQFPDLHSELNLSSLELGDSALYFCASSVALTGPVGTIYFGEGSWLTVV.

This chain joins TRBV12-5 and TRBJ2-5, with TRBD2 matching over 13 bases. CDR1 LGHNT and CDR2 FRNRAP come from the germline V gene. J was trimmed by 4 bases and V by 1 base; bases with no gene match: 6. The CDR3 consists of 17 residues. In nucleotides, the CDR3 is TGTGCTAGTGGTTTGGGCGTAACTAGCGGGAGGGGAGAGACCCAGTACTTC. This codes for CASGLGVTSGRGETQYF.

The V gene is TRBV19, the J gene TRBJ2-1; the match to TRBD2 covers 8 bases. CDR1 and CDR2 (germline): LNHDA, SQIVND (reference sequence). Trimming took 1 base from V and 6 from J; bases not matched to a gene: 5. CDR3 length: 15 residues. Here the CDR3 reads CASSIGLAGLNEQFF. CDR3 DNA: TGTGCCAGTAGTATAGGGCTAGCGGGCCTCAATGAGCAGTTCTTC.

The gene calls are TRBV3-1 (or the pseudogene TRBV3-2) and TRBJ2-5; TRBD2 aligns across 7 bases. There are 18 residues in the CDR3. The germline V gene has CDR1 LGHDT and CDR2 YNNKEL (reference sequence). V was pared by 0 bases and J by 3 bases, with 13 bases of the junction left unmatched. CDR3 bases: TGTGCCAGCAGCCAAGAACTAGCGCATTCGCGGTCCAAAGAGACCCAGTACTTC. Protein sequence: CASSQELAHSRSKETQYF.

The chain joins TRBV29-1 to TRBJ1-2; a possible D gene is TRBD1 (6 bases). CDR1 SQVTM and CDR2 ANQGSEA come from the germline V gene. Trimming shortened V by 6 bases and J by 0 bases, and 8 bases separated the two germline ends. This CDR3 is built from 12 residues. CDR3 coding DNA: TGCAGCGTCAGGGGAGCTAACTATGGCTACACCTTC. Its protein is CSVRGANYGYTF.

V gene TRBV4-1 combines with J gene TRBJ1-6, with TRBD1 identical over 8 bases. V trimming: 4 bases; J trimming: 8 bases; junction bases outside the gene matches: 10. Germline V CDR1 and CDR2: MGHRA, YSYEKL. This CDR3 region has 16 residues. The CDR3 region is CASSLQGQGAYSPLHF. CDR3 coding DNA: TGCGCCAGCAGCCTTCAAGGACAGGGTGCTTATTCACCCCTCCACTTT.

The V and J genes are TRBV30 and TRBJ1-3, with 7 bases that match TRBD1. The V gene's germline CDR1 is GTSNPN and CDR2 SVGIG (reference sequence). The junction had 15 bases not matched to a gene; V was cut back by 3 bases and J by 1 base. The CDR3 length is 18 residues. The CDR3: CAWSLSGPGTVSGNTIYF. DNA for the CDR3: TGTGCCTGGAGCCTCTCCGGCCCCGGGACAGTATCTGGAAACACCATATATTTT. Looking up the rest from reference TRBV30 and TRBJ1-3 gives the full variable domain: SQTIHQWPATLVQPVGSPLSLECTVEGTSNPNLYWYRQAAGRGLQLLFYSVGIGQISSEVPQNLSASRPQDRQFILSSKKLLLSDSGFYLCAWSLSGPGTVSGNTIYFGEGSWLTVV.

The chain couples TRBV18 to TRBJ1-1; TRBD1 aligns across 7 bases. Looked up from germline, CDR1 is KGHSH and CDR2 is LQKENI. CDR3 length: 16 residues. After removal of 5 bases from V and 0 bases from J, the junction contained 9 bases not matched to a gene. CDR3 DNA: TGTGCCAGCTCATCGGGACAGAATTTTATGAACACTGAAGCTTTCTTT. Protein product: CASSSGQNFMNTEAFF.

The CDR3 DNA sequence: TGTGCCAGTAGTATCTCCGTGTTGGAGACCCAGTACTTC. Translating it yields CASSISVLETQYF. This chain connects TRBV19 to TRBJ2-5, with D unclear. V lost 3 bases to trimming and J lost 5 bases, with 10 bases between them. Germline V gene lookup returns CDR1 LNHDA and CDR2 SQIVND (reference sequence). The CDR3 is made up of 13 amino acids.

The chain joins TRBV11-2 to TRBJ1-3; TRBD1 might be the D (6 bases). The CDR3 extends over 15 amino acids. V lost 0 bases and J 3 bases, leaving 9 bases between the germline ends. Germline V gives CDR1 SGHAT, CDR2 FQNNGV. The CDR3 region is CASSLEGQFGNTIYF. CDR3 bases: TGTGCCAGCAGCTTAGAAGGACAGTTTGGAAACACCATATATTTT.

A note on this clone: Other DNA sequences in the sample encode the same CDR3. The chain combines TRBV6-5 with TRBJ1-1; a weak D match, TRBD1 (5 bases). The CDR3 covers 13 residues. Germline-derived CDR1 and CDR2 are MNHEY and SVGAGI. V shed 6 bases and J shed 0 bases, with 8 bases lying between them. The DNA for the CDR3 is TGTGCCAGCAGCCAGGGATTGAACACTGAAGCTTTCTTT. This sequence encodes CASSQGLNTEAFF.

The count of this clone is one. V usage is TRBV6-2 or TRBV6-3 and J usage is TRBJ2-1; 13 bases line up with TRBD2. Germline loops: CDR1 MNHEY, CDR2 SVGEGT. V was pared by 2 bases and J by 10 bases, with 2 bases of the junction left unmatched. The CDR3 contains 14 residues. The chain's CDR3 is CASSYTGLAGEQFF. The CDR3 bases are TGTGCCAGCAGTTACACGGGACTAGCGGGAGAGCAGTTCTTC.

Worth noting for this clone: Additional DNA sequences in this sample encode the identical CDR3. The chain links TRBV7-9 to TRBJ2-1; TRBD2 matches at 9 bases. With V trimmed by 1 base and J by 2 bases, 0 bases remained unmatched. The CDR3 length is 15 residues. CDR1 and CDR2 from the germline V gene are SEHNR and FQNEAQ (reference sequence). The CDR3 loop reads CASSLVAGAYNEQFF. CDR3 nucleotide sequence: TGTGCCAGCAGCTTAGTAGCGGGGGCCTACAATGAGCAGTTCTTC. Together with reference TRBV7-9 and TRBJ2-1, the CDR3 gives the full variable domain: DTGVSQNPRHKITKRGQNVTFRCDPISEHNRLYWYRQTLGQGPEFLTYFQNEAQLEKSRLLSDRFSAERPKGSFSTLEIQRTEQGDSAMYLCASSLVAGAYNEQFFGPGTRLTVL.

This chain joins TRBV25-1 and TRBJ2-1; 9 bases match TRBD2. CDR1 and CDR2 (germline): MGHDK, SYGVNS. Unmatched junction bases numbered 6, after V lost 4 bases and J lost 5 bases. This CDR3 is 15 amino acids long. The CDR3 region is CASSAVREGNNEQFF. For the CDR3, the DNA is TGTGCCAGCAGTGCGGTGCGGGAGGGGAACAATGAGCAGTTCTTC. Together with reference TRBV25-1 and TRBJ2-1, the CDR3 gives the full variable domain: EADIYQTPRYLVIGTGKKITLECSQTMGHDKMYWYQQDPGMELHLIHYSYGVNSTEKGDLSSESTVSRIRTEHFPLTLESARPSHTSQYLCASSAVREGNNEQFFGPGTRLTVL.

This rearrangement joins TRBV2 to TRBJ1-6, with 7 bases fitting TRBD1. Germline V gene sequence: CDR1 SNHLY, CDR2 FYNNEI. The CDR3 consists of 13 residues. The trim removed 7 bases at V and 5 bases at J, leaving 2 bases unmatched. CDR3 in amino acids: CASKGQNNSPLHF. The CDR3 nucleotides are TGTGCCAGCAAGGGACAGAATAATTCACCCCTCCACTTT.

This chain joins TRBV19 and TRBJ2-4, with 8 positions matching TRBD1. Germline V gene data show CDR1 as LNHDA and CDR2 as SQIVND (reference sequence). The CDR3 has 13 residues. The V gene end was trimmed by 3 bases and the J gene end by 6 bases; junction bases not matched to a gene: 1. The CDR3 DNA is TGTGCCAGTAGTATGGGGACAGGAAACATTCAGTACTTC. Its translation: CASSMGTGNIQYF. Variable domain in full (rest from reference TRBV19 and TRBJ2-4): DGGITQSPKYLFRKEGQNVTLSCEQNLNHDAMYWYRQDPGQGLRLIYYSQIVNDFQKGDIAEGYSVSREKKESFPLTVTSAQKNPTAFYLCASSMGTGNIQYFGAGTRLSVL.